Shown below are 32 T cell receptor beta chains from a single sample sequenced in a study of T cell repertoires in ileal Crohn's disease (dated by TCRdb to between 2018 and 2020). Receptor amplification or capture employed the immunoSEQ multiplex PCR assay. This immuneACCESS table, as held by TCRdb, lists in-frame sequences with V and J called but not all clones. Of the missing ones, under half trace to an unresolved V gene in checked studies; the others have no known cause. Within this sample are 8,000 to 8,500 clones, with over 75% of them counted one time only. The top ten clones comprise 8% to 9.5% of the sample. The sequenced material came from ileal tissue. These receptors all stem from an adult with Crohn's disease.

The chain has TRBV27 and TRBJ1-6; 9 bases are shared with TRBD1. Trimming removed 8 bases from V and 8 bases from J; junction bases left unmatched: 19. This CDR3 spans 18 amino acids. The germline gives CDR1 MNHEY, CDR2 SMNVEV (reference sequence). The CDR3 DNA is TGTGCCAGCGGGCGGACAGGGGTTTCCATACCTCTTCATTCACCCCTCCACTTT. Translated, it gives CASGRTGVSIPLHSPLHF.

In nucleotides, the CDR3 is TGCGCCAGCAGCTGGGGGTATTCAGGGGGCACTGAAGCTTTCTTT. It is translated as CASSWGYSGGTEAFF. V gene TRBV5-1 combines with J gene TRBJ1-1, with 7 bases identical to TRBD1. V shed 3 bases and J 4 bases; nucleotides not matched to a gene: 9. The CDR3 runs to 15 residues. Germline V lookup: CDR1 SGHRS, CDR2 YFSETQ.

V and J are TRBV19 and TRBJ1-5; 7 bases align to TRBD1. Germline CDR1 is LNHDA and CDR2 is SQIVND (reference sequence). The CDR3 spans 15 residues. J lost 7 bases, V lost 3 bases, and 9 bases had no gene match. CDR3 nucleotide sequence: TGTGCCAGTAGTATTATGAGTCAGGGGGGACAGCCCCAGCATTTT. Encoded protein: CASSIMSQGGQPQHF.

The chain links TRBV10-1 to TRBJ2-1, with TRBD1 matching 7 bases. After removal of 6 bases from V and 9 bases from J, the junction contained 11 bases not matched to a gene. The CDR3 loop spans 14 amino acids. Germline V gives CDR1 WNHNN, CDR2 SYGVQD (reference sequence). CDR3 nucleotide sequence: TGCGCCAGCAGCCTCGGGACAGCCGACCGTGAGCAGTTCTTC. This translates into CASSLGTADREQFF.

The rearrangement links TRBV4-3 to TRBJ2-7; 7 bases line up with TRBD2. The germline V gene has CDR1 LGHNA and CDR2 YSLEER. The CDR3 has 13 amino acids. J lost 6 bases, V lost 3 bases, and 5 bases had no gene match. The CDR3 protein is CASSQGEGGEQYF. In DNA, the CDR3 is TGCGCCAGCAGCCAGGGGGAGGGAGGCGAGCAGTACTTC.

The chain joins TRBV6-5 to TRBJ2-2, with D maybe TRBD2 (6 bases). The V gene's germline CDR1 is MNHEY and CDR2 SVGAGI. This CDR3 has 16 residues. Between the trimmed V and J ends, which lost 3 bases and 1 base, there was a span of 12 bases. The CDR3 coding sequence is TGTGCCAGCAGTTATGGAGCGGGCCTGAACACCGGGGAGCTGTTTTTT. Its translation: CASSYGAGLNTGELFF.

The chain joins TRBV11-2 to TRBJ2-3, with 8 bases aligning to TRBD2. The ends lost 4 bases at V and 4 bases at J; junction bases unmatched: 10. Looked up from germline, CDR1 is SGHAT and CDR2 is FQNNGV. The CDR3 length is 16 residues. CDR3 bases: TGTGCCAGCAGCTCACGGGCGGGGGGATCACCAGATACGCAGTATTTT. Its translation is CASSSRAGGSPDTQYF. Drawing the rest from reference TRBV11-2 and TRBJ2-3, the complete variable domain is EAGVAQSPRYKIIEKRQSVAFWCNPISGHATLYWYQQILGQGPKLLIQFQNNGVVDDSQLPKDRFSAERLKGVDSTLKIQPAKLEDSAVYLCASSSRAGGSPDTQYFGPGTRLTVL.

The DNA of the CDR3 is TGTGCCTGGAGAGCCGGACAGGGCCTGAACACTGAAGCTTTCTTT. Amino acids: CAWRAGQGLNTEAFF. The rearrangement joins TRBV30 to TRBJ1-1, with 8 bases aligning to TRBD1. CDR1 is GTSNPN, CDR2 SVGIG, per germline (reference sequence). J gave up 0 bases and V 3 bases, and 6 bases lay outside the gene matches. This CDR3 spans 15 amino acids.

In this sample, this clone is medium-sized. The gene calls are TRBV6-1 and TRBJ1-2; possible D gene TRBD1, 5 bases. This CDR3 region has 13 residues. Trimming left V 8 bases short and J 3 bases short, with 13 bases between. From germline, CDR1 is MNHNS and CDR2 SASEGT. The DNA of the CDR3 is TGTGCCAGCGACCCCGGGGGATACTATGGCTACACCTTC. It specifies CASDPGGYYGYTF.

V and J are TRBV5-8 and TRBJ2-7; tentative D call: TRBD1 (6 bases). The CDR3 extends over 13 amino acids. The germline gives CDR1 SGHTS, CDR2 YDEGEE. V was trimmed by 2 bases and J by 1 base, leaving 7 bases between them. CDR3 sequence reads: CASSFGQSYEQYF. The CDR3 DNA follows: TGTGCCAGCAGCTTTGGACAGTCCTACGAGCAGTACTTC. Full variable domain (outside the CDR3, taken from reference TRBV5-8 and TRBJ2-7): EAGVTQSPTHLIKTRGQQATLRCSPISGHTSVYWYQQALGLGLQFLLWYDEGEERNRGNFPPRFSGRQFPNYSSELNVNALELEDSALYLCASSFGQSYEQYFGPGTRLTVT.

CDR3 nucleotide sequence: TGTGCCAGTAGTATGAAACAGCTTAATGAAAAACTGTTTTTT. Its translation is CASSMKQLNEKLFF. This sequence joins TRBV19 and TRBJ1-4; D gene unclear. This CDR3 comprises 14 residues. Trimming removed 3 bases from V and 4 bases from J, with 9 bases in between. Per the germline V gene, CDR1 is LNHDA and CDR2 is SQIVND (reference sequence).

This chain's CDR3 is CAWLSAGGSYEQYF. CDR3 bases: TGTGCCTGGCTTTCGGCGGGGGGCTCCTACGAGCAGTACTTC. V is TRBV30 and J is TRBJ2-7, with 8 positions matching TRBD2. CDR1 GTSNPN and CDR2 SVGIG come from the germline V gene (reference sequence). V trimming: 5 bases; J trimming: 0 bases; junction bases outside the gene matches: 6. The CDR3 runs to 14 residues.

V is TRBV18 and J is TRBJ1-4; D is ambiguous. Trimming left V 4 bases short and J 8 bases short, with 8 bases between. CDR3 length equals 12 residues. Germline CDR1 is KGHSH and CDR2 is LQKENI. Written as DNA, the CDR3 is TGTGCCAGCTCACAATACGAGGAAAAACTGTTTTTT. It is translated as CASSQYEEKLFF.

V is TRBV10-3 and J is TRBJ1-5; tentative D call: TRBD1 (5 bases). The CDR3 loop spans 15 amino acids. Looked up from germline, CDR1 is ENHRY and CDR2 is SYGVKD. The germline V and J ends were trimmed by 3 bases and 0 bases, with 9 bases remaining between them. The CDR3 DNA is TGTGCCATCAGTGAAGGGGCTATTAGCAATCAGCCCCAGCATTTT. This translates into CAISEGAISNQPQHF.

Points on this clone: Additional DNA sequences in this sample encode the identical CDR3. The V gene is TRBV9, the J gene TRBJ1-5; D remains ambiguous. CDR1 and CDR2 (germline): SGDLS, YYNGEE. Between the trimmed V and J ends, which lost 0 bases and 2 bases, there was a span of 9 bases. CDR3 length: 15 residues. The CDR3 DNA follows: TGTGCCAGCAGCGTAGGAGGAGGCGGCAATCAGCCCCAGCATTTT. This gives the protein CASSVGGGGNQPQHF.

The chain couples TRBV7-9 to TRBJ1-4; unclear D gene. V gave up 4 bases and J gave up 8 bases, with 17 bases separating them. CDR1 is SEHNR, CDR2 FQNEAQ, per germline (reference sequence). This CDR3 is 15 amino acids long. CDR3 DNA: TGTGCCAGCAGCTCAATCCGGGCTAGCGGGGAAAAACTGTTTTTT. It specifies CASSSIRASGEKLFF.

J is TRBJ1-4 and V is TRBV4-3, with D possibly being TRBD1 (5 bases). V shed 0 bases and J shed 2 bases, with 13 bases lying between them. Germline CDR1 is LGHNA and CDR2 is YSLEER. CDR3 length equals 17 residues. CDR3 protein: CASSQDPRVTTNEKLFF. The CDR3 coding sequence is TGCGCCAGCAGCCAAGATCCCAGGGTAACTACTAATGAAAAACTGTTTTTT.

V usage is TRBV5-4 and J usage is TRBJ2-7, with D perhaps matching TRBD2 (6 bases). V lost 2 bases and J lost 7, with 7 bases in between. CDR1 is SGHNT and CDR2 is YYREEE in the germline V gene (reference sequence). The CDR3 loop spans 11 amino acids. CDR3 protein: CASSFRGEQYF. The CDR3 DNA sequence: TGTGCCAGCAGCTTTCGGGGGGAGCAGTACTTC.

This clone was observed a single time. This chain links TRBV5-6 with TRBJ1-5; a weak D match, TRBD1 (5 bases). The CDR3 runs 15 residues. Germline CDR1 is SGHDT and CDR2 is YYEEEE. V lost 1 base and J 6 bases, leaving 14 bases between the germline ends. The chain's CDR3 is CASSLKGYQGQPQHF. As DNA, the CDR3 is TGTGCCAGCAGCTTGAAAGGGTACCAGGGTCAGCCCCAGCATTTT.

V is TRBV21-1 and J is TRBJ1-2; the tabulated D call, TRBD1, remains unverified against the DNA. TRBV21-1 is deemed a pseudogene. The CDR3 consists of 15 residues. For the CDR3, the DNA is TGTGCCAGCAGCAGGGGGGACAGGGGGCCCTATGGCTACACCTTC. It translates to CASSRGDRGPYGYTF.

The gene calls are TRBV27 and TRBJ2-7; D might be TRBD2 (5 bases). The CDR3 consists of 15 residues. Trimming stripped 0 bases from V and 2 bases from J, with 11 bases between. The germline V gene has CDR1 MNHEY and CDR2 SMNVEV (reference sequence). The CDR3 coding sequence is TGTGCCAGCAGTTTATCGATTCGGGGAACCTACGAGCAGTACTTC. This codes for CASSLSIRGTYEQYF.

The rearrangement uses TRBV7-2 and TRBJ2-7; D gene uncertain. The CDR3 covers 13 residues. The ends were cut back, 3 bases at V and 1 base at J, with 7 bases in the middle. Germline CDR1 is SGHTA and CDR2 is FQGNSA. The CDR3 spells CASSFFESYEQYF. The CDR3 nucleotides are TGTGCCAGCAGCTTCTTCGAGTCCTACGAGCAGTACTTC.

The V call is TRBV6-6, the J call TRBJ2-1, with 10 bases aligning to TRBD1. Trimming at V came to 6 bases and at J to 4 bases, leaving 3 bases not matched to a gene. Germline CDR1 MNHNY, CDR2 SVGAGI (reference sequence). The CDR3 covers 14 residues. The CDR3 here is CASRTGGQYNEQFF. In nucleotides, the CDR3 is TGTGCCAGCAGGACAGGGGGCCAGTACAATGAGCAGTTCTTC.

In nucleotides, the CDR3 is TGTGCCAGCAGCTTCGGGGGTGGCCTTGAAGCTTTCTTT. Its protein is CASSFGGGLEAFF. The chain is built from TRBV5-5 and TRBJ1-1, with a tentative D call TRBD1 (5 bases). Germline loops: CDR1 SGHKS, CDR2 YYEKEE (reference sequence). Trimming shortened V by 2 bases and J by 7 bases, and 12 bases separated the two germline ends. The CDR3 covers 13 residues. The variable domain in full, with the rest retrieved from reference TRBV5-5 and TRBJ1-1, is DAGVTQSPTHLIKTRGQQVTLRCSPISGHKSVSWYQQVLGQGPQFIFQYYEKEERGRGNFPDRFSARQFPNYSSELNVNALLLGDSALYLCASSFGGGLEAFFGQGTRLTVV.

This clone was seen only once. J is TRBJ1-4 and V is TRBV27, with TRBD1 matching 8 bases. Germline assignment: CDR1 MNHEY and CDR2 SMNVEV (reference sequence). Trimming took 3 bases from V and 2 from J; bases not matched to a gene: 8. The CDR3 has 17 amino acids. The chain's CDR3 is CASSLGRGRGTNEKLFF. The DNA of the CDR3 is TGTGCCAGCAGTTTGGGCAGGGGGCGAGGGACTAATGAAAAACTGTTTTTT.

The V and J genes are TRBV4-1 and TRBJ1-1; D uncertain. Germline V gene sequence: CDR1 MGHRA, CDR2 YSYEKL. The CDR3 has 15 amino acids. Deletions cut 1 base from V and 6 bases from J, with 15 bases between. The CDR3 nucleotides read TGCGCCAGCAGCCAAGGCACAGTAGGTAGGCCTGAAGCTTTCTTT. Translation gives CASSQGTVGRPEAFF.

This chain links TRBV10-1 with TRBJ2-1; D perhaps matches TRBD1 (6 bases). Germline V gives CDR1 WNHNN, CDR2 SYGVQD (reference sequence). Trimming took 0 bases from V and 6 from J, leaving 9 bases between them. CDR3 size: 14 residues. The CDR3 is CASSESGAPNEQFF. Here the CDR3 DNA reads TGCGCCAGCAGTGAGTCGGGGGCCCCCAATGAGCAGTTCTTC.

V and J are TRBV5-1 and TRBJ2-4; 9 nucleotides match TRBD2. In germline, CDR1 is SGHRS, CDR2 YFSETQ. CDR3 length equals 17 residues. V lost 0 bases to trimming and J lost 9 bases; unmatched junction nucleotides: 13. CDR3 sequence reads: CASSLEGSGGSVAIQYF. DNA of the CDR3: TGCGCCAGCAGCTTGGAAGGTAGCGGGGGCTCAGTGGCCATTCAGTACTTC.

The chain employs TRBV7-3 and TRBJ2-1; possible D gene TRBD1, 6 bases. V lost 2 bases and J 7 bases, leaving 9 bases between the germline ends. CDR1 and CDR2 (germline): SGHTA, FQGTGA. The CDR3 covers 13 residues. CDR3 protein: CASSLAGDNEQFF. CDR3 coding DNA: TGTGCCAGCAGCTTAGCAGGGGATAATGAGCAGTTCTTC.

The DNA for the CDR3 is TGCGCCAGCAGCTTGCCTGCGGGCACAGTGGATACGCAGTATTTT. It translates to CASSLPAGTVDTQYF. The chain links TRBV5-1 to TRBJ2-3, with D perhaps matching TRBD2 (5 bases). CDR3 size: 15 residues. Trimming removed 1 base at V and 6 bases at J, with 15 bases between. Germline lookup yields CDR1 SGHRS and CDR2 YFSETQ.

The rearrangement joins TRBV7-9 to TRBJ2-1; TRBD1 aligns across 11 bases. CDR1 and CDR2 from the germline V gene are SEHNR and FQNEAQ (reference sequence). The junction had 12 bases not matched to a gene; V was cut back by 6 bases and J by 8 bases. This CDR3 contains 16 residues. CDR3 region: CASSRDGQGARYEQFF. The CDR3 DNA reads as TGTGCCAGCAGTAGAGATGGACAGGGGGCGCGTTATGAGCAGTTCTTC.

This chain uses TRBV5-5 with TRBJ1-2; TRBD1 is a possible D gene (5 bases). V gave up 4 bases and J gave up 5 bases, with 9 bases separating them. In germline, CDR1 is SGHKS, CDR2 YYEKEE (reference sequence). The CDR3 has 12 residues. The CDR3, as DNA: TGTGCCAGCAGCCCCGACAGATATGGCTACACCTTC. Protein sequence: CASSPDRYGYTF.